The entry below gives a single TCR beta chain sequence along with its context. Its target is not known. The junction differs from germline at one of its ends, possibly a read error. The data were obtained in a study of blood T cells in healthy people across ages. PCR was performed a second time for about 7 to 12 cycles using a sample-barcoded 5' primer and a J-beta primer mix. TCRdb used MiXCR to reprocess the 5' RACE reads, holding one entry per CDR3 protein. The repertoire holds some 1.4 million distinct CDR3 sequences, with approximately 42% as singletons. Overall study findings and caveats: In long-lived donors, naive CD4+ cell counts and diversity exceeded those of aged donors.

The CDR3 spans 15 residues. Each donor supplied approximately 10 milliliters of peripheral blood. The sample comprised blood. The clonotype was recovered from a woman younger than 30 in good health. The chain employs TRBV12-3 or TRBV12-4 and TRBJ2-7; D tentatively fits TRBD1 or TRBD2 (6 bases each). The CDR3 region is CASRLSGAFEYEQYF. DNA for the CDR3: TGTGCCAGCCGTTTGTCGGGGGCATTCGAGTACGAGCAGTACTTC.